The rows below give T cell receptor beta chains drawn from one sample of a study of resident and recirculating memory T cells in vitiligo. Profiled with immunoSEQ multiplex PCR; TCRdb holds only in-frame clones, not every one. The sample comprises tens of thousands of clones, about 91% of which are singletons, and about 5.5% rests with the top ten. Sequences were obtained from blood. All receptors derive from a male donor with vitiligo. CDR3s include the opening cysteine and the closing phenylalanine or tryptophan. D genes are given only for firm matches. Not all rows give a size; the values are once, few, many and, for expanded clones, a class.

TRBJ1-4	TRBV5-1	TRBD1	15	NA	TGCGCCAGCAGCTTGGGGACAGGGGGTAATGAAAAACTGTTTTTT	CASSLGTGGNEKLFF
TRBJ2-3	TRBV28	TRBD2	15	NA	TGTGCCAGCACCCCACTAGCGGGAGGTGTAGATACGCAGTATTTT	CASTPLAGGVDTQYF
TRBJ2-7	TRBV27	TRBD2	21	NA	TGTGCCAGCAGTTTCCTAAAAACTAGCGGGAGGCATCCCTTCCACTCCTACGAGCAGTACTTC	CASSFLKTSGRHPFHSYEQYF
TRBJ2-5	TRBV29-1	NA	13	NA	TGCAGCGTTGAATCTTGGGAGCGAGAGACCCAGTACTTC	CSVESWERETQYF
TRBJ2-1	TRBV11-2	NA	18	few	TGTGCCAGCAGCTTAGATCAATGGCTACAGAGCTCCTACAATGAGCAGTTCTTC	CASSLDQWLQSSYNEQFF
TRBJ2-5	TRBV7-6	NA	13	NA	TGTGCCAGCAGCTTAGACTCCCAAGAGACCCAGTACTTC	CASSLDSQETQYF
TRBJ2-6	TRBV5-4	NA	15	NA	TGTGCCAGCAACCCACAGGGCTCTGGGGCCAACGTCCTGACTTTC	CASNPQGSGANVLTF
TRBJ2-5	TRBV5-1	TRBD2	17	NA	TGCGCCAGCAGCTTGTGGGGAGTAGCGGGAGGGCAAGAGACCCAGTACTTC	CASSLWGVAGGQETQYF
TRBJ2-7	TRBV30	NA	13	once	TGTGCCTGGAGGGGCGGGGCCCCCTACGAGCAGTACTTC	CAWRGGAPYEQYF
TRBJ2-7	TRBV4-3	TRBD2	17	NA	TGCGCCAGCAGCCAATTCTCGCTAGCGGGGGGTACCTACGAGCAGTACTTC	CASSQFSLAGGTYEQYF
TRBJ1-1	TRBV18	NA	11	NA	TGTGCCAGCTCACCATCCGTTGAAGCTTTCTTT	CASSPSVEAFF
TRBJ2-2	TRBV5-1	NA	13	once	TGCGCCAGCAGCCAGGACAGACACGGGGAGCTGTTTTTT	CASSQDRHGELFF
TRBJ2-2	TRBV7-8	NA	16	NA	TGTGCCAGCAGCTTAGTGCGTGGAGGGAACACCGGGGAGCTGTTTTTT	CASSLVRGGNTGELFF
TRBJ2-7	TRBV9	NA	14	NA	TGTGCCAGCAGCGTGGCAGGGGCCAACTACGAGCAGTACTTC	CASSVAGANYEQYF
TRBJ2-2	TRBV6-1	NA	14	NA	TGTGCCAGCATCAGACAGAAATCCACCGGGGAGCTGTTTTTT	CASIRQKSTGELFF
TRBJ2-7	TRBV5-1	NA	14	NA	TGCGCCAGCAGCCCCTCTAGAGGTCACTACGAGCAGTACTTC	CASSPSRGHYEQYF
TRBJ2-1	TRBV6-4	TRBD2	16	NA	TGTGCCAGCAGCGCATTAGGACTAGCGGGAGGTGATGAGCAGTTCTTC	CASSALGLAGGDEQFF
TRBJ2-5	TRBV7-8	NA	13	NA	TGTGCCAGCAGAGGACCGTCGGGGGAGACCCAGTACTTC	CASRGPSGETQYF
TRBJ2-2	TRBV6-6	TRBD2	16	few	TGTGCCAGCAACCCGACTAGCGGGAGGGGGACCGGGGAGCTGTTTTTT	CASNPTSGRGTGELFF
TRBJ1-5	TRBV4-1	NA	14	NA	TGCGCCAGCAGCCTCCGCGGGGGGCCTCAGCCCCAGCATTTT	CASSLRGGPQPQHF
TRBJ2-2	TRBV19	TRBD2	14	NA	TGTGCCAGTAGTATCGGGGGGGCTGGCGGGGAGCTGTTTTTT	CASSIGGAGGELFF
TRBJ2-1	TRBV6-1	TRBD2	15	many	TGTGCCAGCAGTGAAAGCGGGAGTATATTGGGTGAGCAGTTCTTC	CASSESGSILGEQFF
TRBJ2-3	TRBV5-4	NA	17	NA	TGTGCCAGCAGCCCCACCGTAGGGGCCAGGCCCACAGATACGCAGTATTTT	CASSPTVGARPTDTQYF
TRBJ2-1	TRBV15	TRBD2	15	NA	TGTGCCACCAGCAGACTAGCGGGAATTCTCTCGGAGCAGTTCTTC	CATSRLAGILSEQFF
TRBJ2-2	TRBV6-5	NA	15	NA	TGTGCCAGCAGTTACTGGCGGGAAAACACCGGGGAGCTGTTTTTT	CASSYWRENTGELFF
TRBJ2-1	TRBV11-3	TRBD1	13	NA	TGTGCCAGCCGGGACAGGGGAAATAATGAGCAGTTCTTC	CASRDRGNNEQFF
TRBJ2-7	TRBV27	TRBD2	15	NA	TGTGCCAGCCGACCTATTAGCGGGAGAAGGTACGAGCAGTACTTC	CASRPISGRRYEQYF
TRBJ2-1	TRBV14	NA	15	once	TGTGCCAGCAGCCTTCTTAGGAGCCCGACCGGTGAGCAGTTCTTC	CASSLLRSPTGEQFF
TRBJ1-2	TRBV25-1	NA	12	NA	TGTGCCAGCAGTGAATTGGGAGGGGGCTACACCTTC	CASSELGGGYTF
TRBJ1-2	TRBV29-1	NA	10	many	TGCAGCGTTGGCGGCAGCTACTCGGCCTTC	CSVGGSYSAF
TRBJ2-2	TRBV28	TRBD1	16	NA	TGTGCCAGCCGGCCTGATGGGACAGGGCTCACCGGGGAGCTGTTTTTT	CASRPDGTGLTGELFF
TRBJ2-7	TRBV9	NA	16	NA	TGTGCCAGCAGCGCCACCTGGGAGGACGAACTTTACGAGCAGTACTTC	CASSATWEDELYEQYF
TRBJ1-1	TRBV28	NA	20	NA	TGTGCCAGCAGTTCGCTTGCGTTGGATCAAAGACAGCCTCAAGGGGCTGAAGCTTTCTTT	CASSSLALDQRQPQGAEAFF
TRBJ2-2	TRBV27	NA	17	NA	TGTGCCAGCACAGTCAGTATCCCTCGGCGGGACACCGGGGAGCTGTTTTTT	CASTVSIPRRDTGELFF
TRBJ2-1	TRBV6-5	NA	13	few	TGTGCCAGCAGTTATGGAGGGGACAATGAGCAGTTCTTC	CASSYGGDNEQFF
TRBJ1-3	TRBV7-2	TRBD1	16	NA	TGTGCCAGCAGCTTAGCCCCGACAGGGACTGGAAACACCATATATTTT	CASSLAPTGTGNTIYF
TRBJ1-4	TRBV28	NA	17	NA	TGTGCCAGCAGTTTCCTCCGGCCCAGGGGTGAAAGAGAAAAACTGTTTTTT	CASSFLRPRGEREKLFF
TRBJ2-7	TRBV7-2	NA	13	NA	TGTGCCAGCAGCCCCCGGTTTGGGCTCGAGCAGTACTTC	CASSPRFGLEQYF
TRBJ2-7	TRBV5-1	NA	14	NA	TGCGCCAGCAGCCCCTCCCGACTTTCCTACGAGCAGTACTTC	CASSPSRLSYEQYF
TRBJ2-2	TRBV6-5	NA	12	once	TGTGCCAGCAGTTCCCGGACCGGGGAGCTGTTTTTT	CASSSRTGELFF
TRBJ2-3	TRBV10-3	TRBD2	16	NA	TGTGCCATCAGTGGGGGGACTAGCGGAAACACAGATACGCAGTATTTT	CAISGGTSGNTDTQYF
TRBJ2-7	TRBV11-3	TRBD2	15	NA	TGTGCCAGCAGCTTAGTGCTGGGAGGGCCGGGGGAGCAGTACTTC	CASSLVLGGPGEQYF
TRBJ2-7	TRBV29-1	TRBD2	17	NA	TGCAGCGTCCCACGGGGGGAAGCGGGAGGGGGCCTTTACGAGCAGTACTTC	CSVPRGEAGGGLYEQYF
TRBJ2-7	TRBV10-3	NA	12	once	TGTGCCATCAGTGACGCGGGCTACGAGCAGTACTTC	CAISDAGYEQYF
TRBJ2-2	TRBV11-2	NA	19	NA	TGTGCCAGCAGCTTGTCAGGGGTCCTTGCCCGGGGAGAAGTCGGGGAGCTGTTTTTT	CASSLSGVLARGEVGELFF
TRBJ1-1	TRBV5-1	NA	14	medium-sized	TGCGCCAGCAGCTTGGAAGGGGTGGTCACTGAAGCTTTCTTT	CASSLEGVVTEAFF
TRBJ2-3	TRBV19	TRBD2	15	NA	TGTGCCAGTTCCCCGGGACTAGCGGGCGCAGATACGCAGTATTTT	CASSPGLAGADTQYF
TRBJ2-3	TRBV6-4	NA	15	NA	TGTGCCAGCAGTGACGTGCCAGCGGACACAGATACGCAGTATTTT	CASSDVPADTDTQYF
TRBJ2-7	TRBV10-3	NA	13	NA	TGTGCCATCAAAGGGCAGGACTTCTACGAGCAGTACTTC	CAIKGQDFYEQYF
TRBJ2-3	TRBV9	NA	12	NA	TGTGCCAGCAGCGCTGGCACAGATACGCAGTATTTT	CASSAGTDTQYF
TRBJ2-7	TRBV5-1	TRBD1	15	once	TGCGCCAGCAGCTTGTACCGGGACAGGGCATCAGAGCAGTACTTC	CASSLYRDRASEQYF
TRBJ2-7	TRBV7-9	TRBD1	19	NA	TGTGCCAGCAGCCCGATTACATTTCCGGGACAGGGGAGCTCCTACGAGCAGTACTTC	CASSPITFPGQGSSYEQYF
TRBJ2-2	TRBV6-1	NA	15	NA	TGTGCCAGCAGTGAAGCCCCCGGGACACCGGGGGAGCTGTTTTTT	CASSEAPGTPGELFF
TRBJ2-7	TRBV10-2	NA	16	NA	TGCGCCAGCAGTGAGTCCACCGGGACTGCCTTATACGAGCAGTACTTC	CASSESTGTALYEQYF
TRBJ1-1	TRBV15	NA	14	NA	TGTGCCACCAGCAAGAAGACAGTCCGCGCTGAAGCTTTCTTT	CATSKKTVRAEAFF